These 17 T cell receptor beta chains were sequenced from one sample in a study of shared T cell receptors in the human thymus. Some clones are missing from TCRdb's copy, which holds only in-frame ones; the method was immunoSEQ multiplex PCR. The data hold 500,000 to 550,000 clones, with around 82% observed a single time. A further study also used this sample, focusing on human thymus T cells.

The sequencing sample was made of thymocytes. The source of these receptors is a boy under two years old with a congenital heart defect.

The V call is TRBV6-1, the J call TRBJ2-7; D not certain. The CDR3 contains 14 residues. Germline CDR1 and CDR2: MNHNS and SASEGT. V shed 4 bases and J shed 6 bases, with 16 bases lying between them. In DNA, the CDR3 is TGTGCCAGCAGTGGCGGATTTGCTGCGACCGAGCAGTACTTC. This translates into CASSGGFAATEQYF.

This clone was seen only a few times. Here the CDR3 DNA reads TGTGCCAGCAGCTTAGAGGCTAGGTGGAATACGCAGTATTTT. It codes for CASSLEARWNTQYF. The genes are TRBV7-2 and TRBJ2-3; D remains unclear. This CDR3 has 14 amino acids. V shed 1 base and J shed 7 bases, with 12 bases lying between them. The germline gives CDR1 SGHTA, CDR2 FQGNSA.

V usage is TRBV27 and J usage is TRBJ1-5; 7 bases map to TRBD1. V was pared by 6 bases and J by 3 bases, with 8 bases of the junction left unmatched. Germline CDR1 and CDR2: MNHEY and SMNVEV (reference sequence). The CDR3 loop spans 15 amino acids. CDR3 residues: CASSPDRADNQPQHF. CDR3 coding DNA: TGTGCCAGCAGCCCCGACAGGGCCGACAATCAGCCCCAGCATTTT.

The chain carries TRBV14 and TRBJ2-1, with 8 bases matching TRBD2. V lost 3 bases and J lost 0; bases outside the gene matches: 4. CDR3 length: 16 amino acids. Germline CDR1 and CDR2: SGHDN and FVKESK. This CDR3 is CASSQLAGLSYNEQFF. The DNA for the CDR3 is TGTGCCAGCAGCCAGCTAGCGGGTCTCTCCTACAATGAGCAGTTCTTC.

This clone came up once. The chain links TRBV11-2 to TRBJ2-5, with 7 bases lining up with TRBD2. V was clipped by 5 bases and J by 5 bases; unmatched bases: 11. CDR3 length: 15 residues. Per the germline V gene, CDR1 is SGHAT and CDR2 is FQNNGV. DNA of the CDR3: TGTGCCAGCAGCGCCCTGACCTGGGAGGGGGAGACCCAGTACTTC. Translation: CASSALTWEGETQYF.

The V and J genes are TRBV7-2 and TRBJ1-3, with 7 bases matching TRBD1. The CDR3 consists of 15 residues. Germline V CDR1 and CDR2: SGHTA, FQGNSA. With 3 bases clipped from V and 2 bases from J, the junction kept 4 bases outside the gene matches. As DNA, the CDR3 is TGTGCCAGCAGCTTTCTCGACAGGGCTGGAAACACCATATATTTT. It is translated as CASSFLDRAGNTIYF.

This rearrangement joins TRBV5-1 to TRBJ2-6; 7 bases fit TRBD1. The CDR3 totals 18 residues. V lost 3 bases to trimming and J lost 0 bases; unmatched junction nucleotides: 9. Per germline, CDR1 SGHRS and CDR2 YFSETQ. CDR3 DNA: TGCGCCAGCAGCTGCCTGGGGGACAGCCTCTCTGGGGCCAACGTCCTGACTTTC. Amino acid sequence: CASSCLGDSLSGANVLTF.

The V and J genes are TRBV7-3 and TRBJ2-2, with a tentative D call TRBD1 (5 bases). The V end was cut by 1 base, the J end by 3 bases, with 21 bases between. Per germline, CDR1 SGHTA and CDR2 FQGTGA. CDR3 length equals 19 residues. The CDR3 loop is CASSLRGPRSSTYTGELFF. The CDR3 DNA reads TGTGCCAGCAGCTTAAGGGGCCCAAGATCCTCCACTTACACCGGGGAGCTGTTTTTT.

The chain has TRBV25-1 and TRBJ2-2, with D tentatively TRBD2 (5 bases). CDR3 length equals 17 residues. Trimming left V 0 bases short and J 3 bases short, with 14 bases between. Germline V CDR1 and CDR2: MGHDK, SYGVNS. In DNA, the CDR3 is TGTGCCAGCAGTGAATACCCGGGGTTGGCTGACACCGGGGAGCTGTTTTTT. It translates to CASSEYPGLADTGELFF.

This rearrangement joins TRBV5-6 to TRBJ2-7; 10 nucleotides align to TRBD1. Losses at the gene ends were 1 base for V and 5 bases for J; bases not matched to a gene: 3. The CDR3 is 14 residues long. Germline assignment: CDR1 SGHDT and CDR2 YYEEEE. The CDR3 spells CASSLKTGGDEQYF. The CDR3 region has the DNA TGTGCCAGCAGCTTGAAGACAGGGGGCGACGAGCAGTACTTC.

A single count supports this clone. The V call is TRBV27, the J call TRBJ2-7, with a possible D match to TRBD2 (6 bases). The CDR3 loop spans 14 amino acids. Germline CDR1 is MNHEY and CDR2 is SMNVEV (reference sequence). V lost 2 bases, J lost 4 bases, and 12 bases lay in between. CDR3 in DNA: TGTGCCAGCAGTTTAATCCGGGAGTCTTACGAGCAGTACTTC. Protein: CASSLIRESYEQYF.

V and J are TRBV12-5 and TRBJ2-3; D might be TRBD2 (6 bases). Germline V CDR1 and CDR2: LGHNT, FRNRAP. There are 16 residues in the CDR3. The V and J ends lost 0 bases and 7 bases respectively, with 17 bases between them. The CDR3 coding sequence is TGTGCTAGTGGTTTGGTATTACGGGAGAGGGGAAATACGCAGTATTTT. This sequence encodes CASGLVLRERGNTQYF. The whole variable domain, filled in from reference TRBV12-5 and TRBJ2-3, reads DARVTQTPRHKVTEMGQEVTMRCQPILGHNTVFWYRQTMMQGLELLAYFRNRAPLDDSGMPKDRFSAEMPDATLATLKIQPSEPRDSAVYFCASGLVLRERGNTQYFGPGTRLTVL.

This clone was seen once. CDR3 amino acids: CASKDRGPGELFF. The CDR3 nucleotides are TGCGCCAGCAAGGACAGGGGCCCCGGGGAGCTGTTTTTT. The chain employs TRBV5-1 and TRBJ2-2, with 9 bases lining up with TRBD1. Germline V gene sequence: CDR1 SGHRS, CDR2 YFSETQ. V lost 6 bases to trimming and J lost 6 bases; unmatched junction nucleotides: 3. CDR3 length: 13 residues. Variable domain in full (rest from reference TRBV5-1 and TRBJ2-2): KAGVTQTPRYLIKTRGQQVTLSCSPISGHRSVSWYQQTPGQGLQFLFEYFSETQRNKGNFPGRFSGRQFSNSRSEMNVSTLELGDSALYLCASKDRGPGELFFGEGSRLTVL.

The V and J genes are TRBV27 and TRBJ2-5; 13 bases map to TRBD2. This CDR3 contains 21 residues. V shed 0 bases and J 1 base; nucleotides not matched to a gene: 14. The germline CDR1 and CDR2 sequences are MNHEY and SMNVEV (reference sequence). CDR3 sequence (DNA): TGTGCCAGCAGTTTATCCGGGGGACTAGCGGGACCCCCTCGACGCCAAGAGACCCAGTACTTC. Its translation: CASSLSGGLAGPPRRQETQYF.

This clone was seen more than once but under ten times. The chain recombines TRBV5-4 with TRBJ2-1; D is possibly TRBD1 (6 bases). This CDR3 has 16 residues. V was trimmed by 3 bases and J by 2 bases, leaving 15 bases between them. CDR1 is SGHNT, CDR2 YYREEE, per germline (reference sequence). CDR3 sequence: CASSSRQVDTYNEQFF. In nucleotides, the CDR3 is TGTGCCAGCAGCTCCAGACAGGTCGACACCTACAATGAGCAGTTCTTC.

The genes are TRBV18 and TRBJ2-6; TRBD2 matches at 7 bases. CDR3 length: 17 amino acids. J was trimmed by 3 bases and V by 3 bases; bases with no gene match: 8. Germline-derived CDR1 and CDR2 are KGHSH and LQKENI. The CDR3, as DNA: TGTGCCAGCTCACCTGATGGCGGGAGACTTGGGGCCAACGTCCTGACTTTC. This sequence encodes CASSPDGGRLGANVLTF.

The chain combines TRBV4-2 with TRBJ2-1; D is unresolved. The CDR3 runs to 15 residues. V shed 0 bases and J shed 0 bases, with 6 bases lying between them. The V gene's germline CDR1 is LGHNA and CDR2 YNFKEQ. CDR3 loop: CASSQDLASYNEQFF. CDR3 nucleotide sequence: TGTGCCAGCAGCCAAGATTTAGCCTCCTACAATGAGCAGTTCTTC.